The 10 T cell receptor beta chains reported below all come from one sample, sequenced in a study of blood T cell repertoires in COVID-19 (dated by TCRdb to 2018 to 2020). Libraries were constructed by the immunoSEQ multiplex PCR assay. TCRdb holds this immuneACCESS table with in-frame rearrangements only. Some clones are missing; in checked studies, unresolved V genes explain under half, and the rest has no known cause. Present in this sample are about 400,000 clones, more than 70% of which were seen just once. The ten biggest clones cover 0.95% to 1.5% of the sample. The sequenced sample was peripheral blood. Every receptor here comes from a man between 35 and 55 years old with acute or convalescent COVID-19.

The rearrangement links TRBV5-8 to TRBJ1-2; a possible D gene is TRBD1 (5 bases). The germline V and J ends were trimmed by 6 bases and 5 bases, with 17 bases remaining between them. Germline V lookup: CDR1 SGHTS, CDR2 YDEGEE. CDR3 length: 14 amino acids. The CDR3 bases are TGTGCCAGCACCAGAAGACAGAGAACTTATGGCTACACCTTC. Translated: CASTRRQRTYGYTF. The variable domain in full, with the rest retrieved from reference TRBV5-8 and TRBJ1-2, is EAGVTQSPTHLIKTRGQQATLRCSPISGHTSVYWYQQALGLGLQFLLWYDEGEERNRGNFPPRFSGRQFPNYSSELNVNALELEDSALYLCASTRRQRTYGYTFGSGTRLTVV.

The chain carries TRBV27 and TRBJ2-3; the D gene is possibly TRBD1 (5 bases). CDR1 is MNHEY and CDR2 is SMNVEV in the germline V gene (reference sequence). The CDR3 runs to 15 residues. The ends were cut back, 1 base at V and 0 bases at J, with 8 bases in the middle. CDR3: CASSLLDTSTDTQYF. CDR3 DNA: TGTGCCAGCAGTTTATTGGACACAAGCACAGATACGCAGTATTTT.

This chain joins TRBV18 and TRBJ1-1; TRBD1 matches 8 bases. CDR3 length: 16 amino acids. The V gene's germline CDR1 is KGHSH and CDR2 LQKENI. Unmatched junction bases numbered 5, after V lost 1 base and J lost 1 base. CDR3 DNA sequence: TGTGCCAGCTCACCACTAGCAGGACAGGGGAACACTGAAGCTTTCTTT. Its translation: CASSPLAGQGNTEAFF.

This clone occurred once. This chain joins TRBV14 and TRBJ2-7; 7 nucleotides agree with TRBD1. CDR1 and CDR2 (germline): SGHDN, FVKESK. The CDR3 totals 13 residues. V dropped 4 bases and J dropped 1; count of bases not matched to a gene: 1. CDR3 sequence (DNA): TGTGCCAGCAGCCCGGGACAGTCCTACGAGCAGTACTTC. It codes for CASSPGQSYEQYF.

This clone was found once. This rearrangement joins TRBV4-3 to TRBJ1-2; D might be TRBD1 (6 bases). The CDR3 is 15 residues long. V was shortened by 3 bases and J by 4 bases, with 15 bases between the two germline ends. Germline V gene data show CDR1 as LGHNA and CDR2 as YSLEER. This CDR3 is CASSQYQQGAYGYTF. CDR3 in DNA: TGCGCCAGCAGCCAGTATCAACAGGGCGCCTATGGCTACACCTTC.

The rearrangement links TRBV28 to TRBJ2-7; no clear D. CDR1 is MDHEN and CDR2 is SYDVKM in the germline V gene. The CDR3 extends over 15 amino acids. Trimming stripped 0 bases from V and 0 bases from J, with 9 bases between. CDR3 protein: CASSLWGRYSYEQYF. The DNA of the CDR3 is TGTGCCAGCAGTTTATGGGGCAGGTACTCCTACGAGCAGTACTTC.

The gene calls are TRBV2 and TRBJ2-3, with 9 positions matching TRBD2. Trimming at V came to 5 bases and at J to 6 bases, leaving 3 bases not matched to a gene. The CDR3 contains 13 residues. The germline gives CDR1 SNHLY, CDR2 FYNNEI. The CDR3 DNA reads TGTGCCAGCAGTAGTAGCGGGAGCGATACGCAGTATTTT. This codes for CASSSSGSDTQYF.

For the CDR3, the DNA is TGTGCCAGCAGTGAAATCCCCCGGACAGGGGATGAAGCTTTCTTT. This sequence encodes CASSEIPRTGDEAFF. The chain links TRBV2 to TRBJ1-1, with 9 bases matching TRBD1. After removal of 2 bases from V and 7 bases from J, the junction contained 8 bases not matched to a gene. Germline V CDR1 and CDR2: SNHLY, FYNNEI. The CDR3 has 15 residues.

This chain connects TRBV29-1 to TRBJ1-1; 7 bases line up with TRBD1. The CDR3 sequence is 15 residues long. Trimming cost V 3 bases and J 1 base; bases outside gene matches: 8. Germline V gives CDR1 SQVTM, CDR2 ANQGSEA. The CDR3 sequence is CSVEKTGQWNTEAFF. As DNA, the CDR3 is TGCAGCGTTGAGAAGACGGGACAGTGGAACACTGAAGCTTTCTTT.

This chain joins TRBV19 and TRBJ2-7; D is ambiguous. Germline CDR1 and CDR2: LNHDA and SQIVND (reference sequence). With 3 bases removed from V and 0 bases from J, the gap between germline ends came to 9 bases. CDR3 length: 14 residues. The CDR3 spells CASSMASSSYEQYF. For the CDR3, the DNA is TGTGCCAGTAGTATGGCCAGTTCCTCCTACGAGCAGTACTTC.